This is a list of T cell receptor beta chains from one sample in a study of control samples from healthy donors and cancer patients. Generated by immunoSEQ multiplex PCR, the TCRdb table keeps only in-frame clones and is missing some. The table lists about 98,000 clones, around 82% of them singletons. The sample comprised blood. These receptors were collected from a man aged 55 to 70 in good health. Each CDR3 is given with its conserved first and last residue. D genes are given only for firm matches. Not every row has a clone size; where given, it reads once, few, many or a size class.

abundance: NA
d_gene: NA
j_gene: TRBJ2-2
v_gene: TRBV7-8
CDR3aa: CASRADRRLTGELFF
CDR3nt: TGTGCCAGCAGGGCCGACAGGAGACTCACCGGGGAGCTGTTTTTT

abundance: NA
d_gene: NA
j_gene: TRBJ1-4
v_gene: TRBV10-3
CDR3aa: CAISDPGTKGEKLFF
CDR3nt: TGTGCCATCAGTGATCCCGGGACAAAGGGTGAAAAACTGTTTTTT

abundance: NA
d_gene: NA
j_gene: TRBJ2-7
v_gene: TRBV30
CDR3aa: CAWGVPWTVEPYEQYF
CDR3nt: TGTGCCTGGGGGGTACCCTGGACTGTAGAACCGTACGAGCAGTACTTC

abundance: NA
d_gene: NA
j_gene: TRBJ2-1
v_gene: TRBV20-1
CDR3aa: CSASSDRDSYNEQFF
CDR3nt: TGCAGTGCTAGTTCCGACCGCGACTCCTACAATGAGCAGTTCTTC

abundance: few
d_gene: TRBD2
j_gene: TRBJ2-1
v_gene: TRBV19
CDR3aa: CASSPGLAGPYNEQFF
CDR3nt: TGTGCCAGTAGCCCCGGACTAGCGGGACCCTACAATGAGCAGTTCTTC

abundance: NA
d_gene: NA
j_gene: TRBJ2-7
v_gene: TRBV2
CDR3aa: CASSEFAYEQYF
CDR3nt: TGTGCCAGCAGTGAATTTGCGTACGAGCAGTACTTC

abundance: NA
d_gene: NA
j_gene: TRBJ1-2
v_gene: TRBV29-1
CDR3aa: CSVEVAGRGYTF
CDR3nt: TGCAGCGTTGAGGTCGCAGGGCGCGGCTACACCTTC

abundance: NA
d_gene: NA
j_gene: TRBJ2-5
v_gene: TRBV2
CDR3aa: CASSGTAFQETQYF
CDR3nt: TGTGCCAGCAGTGGGACAGCTTTCCAAGAGACCCAGTACTTC

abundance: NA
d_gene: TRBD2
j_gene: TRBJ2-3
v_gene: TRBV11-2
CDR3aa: CASSVLAGGSGTQYF
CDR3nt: TGTGCCAGCAGCGTCCTAGCGGGAGGGAGCGGTACGCAGTATTTT

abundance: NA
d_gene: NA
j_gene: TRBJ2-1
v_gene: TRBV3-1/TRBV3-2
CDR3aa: CASSRWRDNEQFF
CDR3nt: TGTGCCAGCTCGCGATGGAGGGACAATGAGCAGTTCTTC

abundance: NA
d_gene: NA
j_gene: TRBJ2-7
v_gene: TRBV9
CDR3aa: CASSLLEGEQYF
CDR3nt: TGTGCCAGCAGCCTTTTAGAGGGCGAGCAGTACTTC

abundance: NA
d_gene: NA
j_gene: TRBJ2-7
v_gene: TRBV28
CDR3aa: CASTGAPSYEQYF
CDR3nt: TGTGCCAGCACCGGTGCCCCATCCTACGAGCAGTACTTC

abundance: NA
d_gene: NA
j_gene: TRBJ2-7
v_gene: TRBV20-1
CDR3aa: CSASREAHSYEQYF
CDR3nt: TGCAGTGCTAGTAGGGAGGCCCACTCCTACGAGCAGTACTTC

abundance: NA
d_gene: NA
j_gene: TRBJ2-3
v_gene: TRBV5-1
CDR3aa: CASSSDLTDTQYF
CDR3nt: TGCGCCAGCAGCTCCGATCTCACAGATACGCAGTATTTT

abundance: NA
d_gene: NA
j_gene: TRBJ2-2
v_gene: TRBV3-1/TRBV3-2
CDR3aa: CASSQGGYTGELFF
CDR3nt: TGTGCCAGCAGCCAAGGGGGGTACACCGGGGAGCTGTTTTTT

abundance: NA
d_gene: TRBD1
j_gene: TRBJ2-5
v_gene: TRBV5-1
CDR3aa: CASSAIGQGAETQYF
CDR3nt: TGCGCCAGCAGCGCGATAGGACAGGGGGCAGAGACCCAGTACTTC

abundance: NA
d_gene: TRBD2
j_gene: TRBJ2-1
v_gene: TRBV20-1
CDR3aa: CRAGTSDEQFF
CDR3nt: TGCAGAGCCGGGACTAGCGATGAGCAGTTCTTC

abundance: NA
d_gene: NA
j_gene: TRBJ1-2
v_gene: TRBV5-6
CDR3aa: CASSSYLGAYGYTF
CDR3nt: TGTGCCAGCAGCTCATATCTGGGGGCGTATGGCTACACCTTC

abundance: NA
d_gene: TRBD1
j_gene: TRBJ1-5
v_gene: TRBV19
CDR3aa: CASSNPDRDKLAQHF
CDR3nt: TGTGCCAGTAGCAACCCAGACAGGGACAAATTGGCCCAGCATTTT

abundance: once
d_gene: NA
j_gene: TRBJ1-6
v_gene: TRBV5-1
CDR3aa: CASSLVAHNSPLHF
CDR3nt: TGCGCCAGCAGCTTGGTTGCACACAATTCACCCCTCCACTTT